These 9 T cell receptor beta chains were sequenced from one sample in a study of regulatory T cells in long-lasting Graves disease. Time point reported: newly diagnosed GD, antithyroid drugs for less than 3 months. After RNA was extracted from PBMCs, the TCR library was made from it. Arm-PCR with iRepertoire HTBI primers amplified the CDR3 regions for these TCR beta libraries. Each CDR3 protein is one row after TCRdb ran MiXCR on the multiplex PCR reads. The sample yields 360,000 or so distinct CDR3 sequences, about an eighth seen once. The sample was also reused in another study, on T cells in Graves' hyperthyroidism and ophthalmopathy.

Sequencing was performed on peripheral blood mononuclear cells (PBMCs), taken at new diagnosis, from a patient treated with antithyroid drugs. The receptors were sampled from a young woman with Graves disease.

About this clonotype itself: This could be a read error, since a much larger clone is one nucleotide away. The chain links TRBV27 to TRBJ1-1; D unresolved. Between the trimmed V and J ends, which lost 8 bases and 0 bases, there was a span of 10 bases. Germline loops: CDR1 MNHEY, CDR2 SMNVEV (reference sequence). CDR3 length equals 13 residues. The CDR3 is CASGRHLNTEAFF. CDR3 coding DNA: TGTGCCAGCGGCAGGCACTTGAACACTGAAGCTTTCTTT.

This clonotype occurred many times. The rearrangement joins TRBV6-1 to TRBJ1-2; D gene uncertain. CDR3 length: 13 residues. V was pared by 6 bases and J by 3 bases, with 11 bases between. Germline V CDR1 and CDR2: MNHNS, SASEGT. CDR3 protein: CASRSGRDYGYTF. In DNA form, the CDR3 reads TGTGCCAGCAGGTCGGGCCGTGACTATGGCTACACCTTC.

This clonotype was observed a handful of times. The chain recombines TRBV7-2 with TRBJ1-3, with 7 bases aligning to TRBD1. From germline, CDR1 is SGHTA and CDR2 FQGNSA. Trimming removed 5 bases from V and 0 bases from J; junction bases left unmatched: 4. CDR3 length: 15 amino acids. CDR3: CASSTWTGSGNTIYF. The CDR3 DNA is TGTGCCAGCAGCACCTGGACAGGCTCTGGAAACACCATATATTTT.

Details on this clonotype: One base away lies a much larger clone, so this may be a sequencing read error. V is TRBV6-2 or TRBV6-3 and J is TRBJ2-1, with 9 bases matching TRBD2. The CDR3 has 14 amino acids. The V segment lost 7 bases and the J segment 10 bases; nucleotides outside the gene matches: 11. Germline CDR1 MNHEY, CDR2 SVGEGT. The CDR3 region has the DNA TGTGCCAGCAAGCCAGCGGGAGGTCGGGGCGAGCAGTTCTTC. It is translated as CASKPAGGRGEQFF.

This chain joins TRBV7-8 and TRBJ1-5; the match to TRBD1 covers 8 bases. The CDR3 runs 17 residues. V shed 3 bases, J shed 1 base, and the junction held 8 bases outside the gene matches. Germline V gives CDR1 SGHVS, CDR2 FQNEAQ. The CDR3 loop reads CASSLSKGTGSNQPQHF. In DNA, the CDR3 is TGTGCCAGCAGCTTGTCGAAAGGGACAGGCAGCAATCAGCCCCAGCATTTT.

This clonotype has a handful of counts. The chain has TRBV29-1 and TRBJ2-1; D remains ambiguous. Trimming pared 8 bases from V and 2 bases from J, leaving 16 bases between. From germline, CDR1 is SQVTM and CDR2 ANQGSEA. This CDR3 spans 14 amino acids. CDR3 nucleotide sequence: TGCAGCTCCCCCGGGCCTGGAACCTACAATGAGCAGTTCTTC. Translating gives CSSPGPGTYNEQFF.

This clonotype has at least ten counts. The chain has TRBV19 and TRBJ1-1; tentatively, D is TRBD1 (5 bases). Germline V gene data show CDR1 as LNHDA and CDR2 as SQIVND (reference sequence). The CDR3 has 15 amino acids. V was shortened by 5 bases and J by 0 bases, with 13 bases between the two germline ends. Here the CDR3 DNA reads TGTGCCAGTAGTGCCCCGGGGGGGGTGAACACTGAAGCTTTCTTT. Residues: CASSAPGGVNTEAFF.

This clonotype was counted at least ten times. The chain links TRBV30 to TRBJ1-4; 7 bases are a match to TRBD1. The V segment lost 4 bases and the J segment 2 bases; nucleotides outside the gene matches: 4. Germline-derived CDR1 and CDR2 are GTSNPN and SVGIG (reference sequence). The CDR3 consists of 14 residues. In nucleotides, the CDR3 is TGTGCCTGGACTTTGGGACAGACTAATGAAAAACTGTTTTTT. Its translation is CAWTLGQTNEKLFF. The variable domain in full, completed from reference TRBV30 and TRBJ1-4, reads SQTIHQWPATLVQPVGSPLSLECTVEGTSNPNLYWYRQAAGRGLQLLFYSVGIGQISSEVPQNLSASRPQDRQFILSSKKLLLSDSGFYLCAWTLGQTNEKLFFGSGTQLSVL.

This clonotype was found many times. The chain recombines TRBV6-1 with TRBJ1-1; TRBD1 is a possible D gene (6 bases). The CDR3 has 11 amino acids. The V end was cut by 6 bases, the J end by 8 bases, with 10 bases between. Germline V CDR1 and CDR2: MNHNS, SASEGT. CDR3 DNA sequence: TGTGCCAGCAGATGGACAGAAGAAGCTTTCTTT. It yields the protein CASRWTEEAFF.